The 7 T cell receptor beta chains below all came from one sample that was sequenced in a study of T cell repertoires in cytomegalovirus infection. TCRdb re-analysed the reads in MiXCR, keeping a single row per CDR3 protein. The profile shows 740,000 or so distinct CDR3 sequences, less than 40% of them singletons. Material: PBMCs. The source of these receptors is a human donor in good health (CMV status not recorded). Some clones in this sample may be carry-over from other donors' samples.

The chain recombines TRBV4-1 with TRBJ1-1; 10 nucleotides align to TRBD1. There are 16 residues in the CDR3. CDR1 is MGHRA and CDR2 is YSYEKL in the germline V gene. V lost 4 bases to trimming and J lost 5 bases; unmatched junction nucleotides: 10. This CDR3 reads CASSRRDRGFDTEAFF. DNA for the CDR3: TGCGCCAGCAGCCGCCGGGACAGGGGATTCGATACTGAAGCTTTCTTT.

On this clonotype: This may stem from a read error, because a much larger clone lies one nucleotide away. The chain links TRBV7-9 to TRBJ2-5; D is possibly TRBD1 or TRBD2 (5 bases each). The CDR3 runs to 14 residues. Germline V lookup: CDR1 SEHNR, CDR2 FQNEAQ (reference sequence). Trimming pared 4 bases from V and 0 bases from J, leaving 9 bases between. The CDR3 sequence: CASSSREYQETQYF. CDR3 DNA sequence: TGTGCCAGCAGCTCCAGGGAGTACCAAGAGACCCAGTACTTC. The full variable domain, with the rest looked up from reference TRBV7-9 and TRBJ2-5, is DTGVSQNPRHKITKRGQNVTFRCDPISEHNRLYWYRQTLGQGPEFLTYFQNEAQLEKSRLLSDRFSAERPKGSFSTLEIQRTEQGDSAMYLCASSSREYQETQYFGPGTRLLVL.

In this sample, this clonotype turned up once. One base away lies a much larger clone, so this may be a sequencing read error. V usage is TRBV5-5 and J usage is TRBJ2-4, with 13 bases identical to TRBD2. The CDR3 has 16 residues. CDR1 is SGHKS, CDR2 YYEKEE, per germline (reference sequence). Unmatched junction bases numbered 8, after V lost 4 bases and J lost 7 bases. CDR3 sequence (DNA): TGTGCCAGCAGCCTAGGACTAGCGGGAGCTCAGAACATTCAGTACTTC. Translated: CASSLGLAGAQNIQYF.

The chain carries TRBV11-1 and TRBJ2-1; TRBD2 matches at 11 bases. There are 17 residues in the CDR3. Unmatched junction bases numbered 4, after V lost 1 base and J lost 2 bases. The germline gives CDR1 SGHAT, CDR2 FQDESV (reference sequence). The CDR3 region has the DNA TGTGCCAGCAGCTTAGACCCGGGACTAGCGGCCTACAATGAGCAGTTCTTC. It is translated as CASSLDPGLAAYNEQFF.

This clonotype appeared many times. V gene TRBV28 combines with J gene TRBJ2-3; TRBD2 is a possible D gene (5 bases). The CDR3 runs 22 residues. CDR1 and CDR2 (germline): MDHEN, SYDVKM. The V end lost 4 bases, the J end lost 0 bases, and 32 bases lay between the germline ends. CDR3 protein: CASSSYLVGSSPGSSSTDTQYF. CDR3 sequence (DNA): TGTGCCAGCAGTTCGTATCTGGTTGGGTCCTCCCCGGGGTCTTCTAGCACAGATACGCAGTATTTT.

This clonotype has a handful of counts. The gene calls are TRBV7-9 and TRBJ1-1; no definite D call. The germline CDR1 and CDR2 sequences are SEHNR and FQNEAQ (reference sequence). Trimming took off 3 bases at V and 4 bases at J, with 9 bases between the two ends. CDR3 size: 13 residues. DNA of the CDR3: TGTGCCAGCAGCTTGGACCCCGTCACTGAAGCTTTCTTT. This gives the protein CASSLDPVTEAFF.

The genes are TRBV18 and TRBJ1-2; D gene unclear. The V gene lost 1 base and the J gene lost 7 bases, with 25 bases spanning the gap. CDR1 is KGHSH, CDR2 LQKENI, per germline. This CDR3 is built from 18 residues. The CDR3 DNA is TGTGCCAGCTCACCACAGCGGCCCACTCTTTTGGGGATTTTTGGCTACACCTTC. Translated: CASSPQRPTLLGIFGYTF.